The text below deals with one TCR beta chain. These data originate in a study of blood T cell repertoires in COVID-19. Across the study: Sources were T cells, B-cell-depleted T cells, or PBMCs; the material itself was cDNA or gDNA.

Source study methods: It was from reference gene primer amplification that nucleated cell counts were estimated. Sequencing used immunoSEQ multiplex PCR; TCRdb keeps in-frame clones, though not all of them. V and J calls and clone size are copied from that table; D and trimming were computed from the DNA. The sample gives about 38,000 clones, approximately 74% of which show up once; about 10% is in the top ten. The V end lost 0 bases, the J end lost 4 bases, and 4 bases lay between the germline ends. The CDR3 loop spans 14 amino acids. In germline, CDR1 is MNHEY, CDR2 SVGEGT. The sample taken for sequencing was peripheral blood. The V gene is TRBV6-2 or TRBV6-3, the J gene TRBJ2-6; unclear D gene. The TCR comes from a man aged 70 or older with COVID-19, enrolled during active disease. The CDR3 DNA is TGTGCCAGCAGTTACTCGCAGGGGGCCAACGTCCTGACTTTC. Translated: CASSYSQGANVLTF.